This TCR beta chain was obtained from a study of T cell responses to AZD1222 COVID-19 vaccine. V lost 0 bases and J lost 8, with 9 bases in between. Germline lookup yields CDR1 SGDLS and CDR2 YYNGEE. The CDR3 is made up of 13 amino acids. Sequencing used immunoSEQ multiplex PCR; TCRdb keeps in-frame clones, though not all of them. The table shows roughly 100,000 clones, with around 84% occurring only once. The V call is TRBV9, the J call TRBJ2-1; no clear D gene. This receptor was obtained from an adult who received the AZD1222 COVID-19 vaccine. Sequenced here: peripheral blood, sampled 28 days after the second AZD1222 dose. The CDR3 region is CASSVDAGYEQFF. The CDR3 nucleotides are TGTGCCAGCAGCGTAGACGCCGGATATGAGCAGTTCTTC.